The 10 T cell receptor beta chains in this list originate from one sample, sequenced in a study of T cell changes during pregnancy in multiple sclerosis. The protocol was immunoSEQ multiplex PCR, while the TCRdb copy is restricted to in-frame clones and leaves out a portion. The repertoire holds tens of thousands of clones, roughly 92% seen once, with roughly 1.4% in the top ten. The starting material was peripheral blood, obtained in the second trimester of pregnancy. These receptors were collected from a female donor with multiple sclerosis, enrolled in a pregnancy study.

The rearrangement joins TRBV25-1 to TRBJ2-1; 9 positions agree with TRBD1. The CDR3 covers 17 residues. Germline-derived CDR1 and CDR2 are MGHDK and SYGVNS. V was clipped by 5 bases and J by 8 bases; unmatched bases: 16. The CDR3 loop reads CASSFSDRRTGEDEQFF. The CDR3 DNA reads as TGTGCCAGCAGTTTCTCCGACAGGCGGACAGGGGAAGATGAGCAGTTCTTC.

The V and J genes are TRBV5-8 and TRBJ2-7; 11 nucleotides agree with TRBD2. The V gene end was trimmed by 0 bases and the J gene end by 4 bases; junction bases not matched to a gene: 9. This CDR3 is built from 17 residues. Germline V gene lookup returns CDR1 SGHTS and CDR2 YDEGEE. The CDR3 here is CASSLAGGLAGIYEQYF. CDR3 DNA: TGTGCCAGCAGCTTGGCCGGAGGACTAGCGGGTATTTACGAGCAGTACTTC. Full variable domain (outside the CDR3, taken from reference TRBV5-8 and TRBJ2-7): EAGVTQSPTHLIKTRGQQATLRCSPISGHTSVYWYQQALGLGLQFLLWYDEGEERNRGNFPPRFSGRQFPNYSSELNVNALELEDSALYLCASSLAGGLAGIYEQYFGPGTRLTVT.

This chain joins TRBV10-3 and TRBJ1-4, with 9 bases that match TRBD1. This CDR3 spans 16 amino acids. Per germline, CDR1 ENHRY and CDR2 SYGVKD. V was pared by 2 bases and J by 4 bases, with 5 bases of the junction left unmatched. The CDR3 spells CAISETGTGRNEKLFF. DNA for the CDR3: TGTGCCATCAGTGAGACCGGGACAGGGCGTAATGAAAAACTGTTTTTT.

The chain has TRBV7-6 and TRBJ2-3; D possibly corresponds to TRBD1 (5 bases). Trimming took off 1 base at V and 5 bases at J, with 13 bases between the two ends. Germline CDR1 is SGHVS and CDR2 is FNYEAQ. The CDR3 covers 15 residues. CDR3 in amino acids: CASSLGQKSVDTQYF. Here the CDR3 DNA reads TGTGCCAGCAGCTTAGGACAGAAGAGTGTAGATACGCAGTATTTT.

Here the CDR3 DNA reads TGCGCCAGCAGCCAAGATGGTGGGGGGGCTAGCAGTTACAATGAGCAGTTCTTC. Protein product: CASSQDGGGASSYNEQFF. The chain links TRBV4-3 to TRBJ2-1; perhaps TRBD2 as D (7 bases). The CDR3 is made up of 18 amino acids. V lost 0 bases to trimming and J lost 4 bases, with 19 bases between them. Germline CDR1 and CDR2: LGHNA and YSLEER.

The chain joins TRBV29-1 to TRBJ2-7; D gene unclear. The V end was cut by 4 bases, the J end by 2 bases, with 9 bases between. This CDR3 comprises 12 residues. The germline V gene encodes CDR1 SQVTM and CDR2 ANQGSEA. The CDR3 protein is CSVGQATYEQYF. CDR3 DNA: TGCAGCGTTGGTCAGGCCACCTACGAGCAGTACTTC.

The chain uses TRBV6-5 and TRBJ2-1; D uncertain. V was trimmed by 6 bases and J by 6 bases, leaving 6 bases between them. This CDR3 has 11 residues. The germline V gene has CDR1 MNHEY and CDR2 SVGAGI. The DNA of the CDR3 is TGTGCCAGCAGAAATAGCAATGAGCAGTTCTTC. The encoded protein is CASRNSNEQFF.

The rearrangement uses TRBV29-1 and TRBJ2-5; 9 positions agree with TRBD2. With 4 bases clipped from V and 2 bases from J, the junction kept 11 bases outside the gene matches. The CDR3 runs to 16 residues. Germline CDR1 and CDR2: SQVTM and ANQGSEA. The CDR3 sequence is CSVARGTAGGQETQYF. In DNA form, the CDR3 reads TGCAGCGTTGCTCGTGGGACCGCGGGAGGGCAAGAGACCCAGTACTTC.

The chain couples TRBV18 to TRBJ2-1; 8 bases are shared with TRBD2. This CDR3 region has 17 residues. Trimming at V came to 3 bases and at J to 5 bases, leaving 12 bases not matched to a gene. Germline V gene lookup returns CDR1 KGHSH and CDR2 LQKENI. CDR3 sequence (DNA): TGTGCCAGCTCACCCCCCCGGGGTAGCGGGAAGGACAATGAGCAGTTCTTC. Its translation: CASSPPRGSGKDNEQFF.

The rearrangement links TRBV15 to TRBJ2-7, with D perhaps TRBD2 (5 bases). Germline loops: CDR1 LNHNV, CDR2 YYDKDF (reference sequence). The CDR3 has 14 residues. Trimming took off 3 bases at V and 4 bases at J, with 13 bases between the two ends. The DNA of the CDR3 is TGTGCCACCAGCAGTGGCGGGCTCCCTTACGAGCAGTACTTC. Translating gives CATSSGGLPYEQYF.